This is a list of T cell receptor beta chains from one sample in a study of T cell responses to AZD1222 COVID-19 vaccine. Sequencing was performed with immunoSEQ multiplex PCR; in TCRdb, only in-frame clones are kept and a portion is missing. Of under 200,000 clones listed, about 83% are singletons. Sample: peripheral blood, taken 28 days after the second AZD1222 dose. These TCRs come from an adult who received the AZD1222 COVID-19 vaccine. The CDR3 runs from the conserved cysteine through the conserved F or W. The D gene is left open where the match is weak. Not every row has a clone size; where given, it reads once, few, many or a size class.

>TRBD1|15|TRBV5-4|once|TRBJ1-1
TGTGCCAGCAGCCCTCCGGGACAGGGGTTTACTGAAGCTTTCTTT
CASSPPGQGFTEAFF
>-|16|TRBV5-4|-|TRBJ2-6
TGTGCCAGCAGCTTGGGAAGGGCGTCTGGGGCCAACGTCCTGACTTTC
CASSLGRASGANVLTF
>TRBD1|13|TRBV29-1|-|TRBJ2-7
TGCAGCGTGGACAGGTCACCCCCCTACGAGCAGTACTTC
CSVDRSPPYEQYF
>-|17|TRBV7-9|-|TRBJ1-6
TGTGCCAGCAGCTACCCTAAGGGAGGAAATGTAAATTCACCCCTCCACTTT
CASSYPKGGNVNSPLHF
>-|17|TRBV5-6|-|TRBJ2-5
TGTGCCAGCAGCTCGGGAATAGCGAGAGTATCAGGAGAGACCCAGTACTTC
CASSSGIARVSGETQYF
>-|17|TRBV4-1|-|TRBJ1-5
TGCGCCAGCAGCCAGGGGGGAAGCCATCTTAGCAATCAGCCCCAGCATTTT
CASSQGGSHLSNQPQHF
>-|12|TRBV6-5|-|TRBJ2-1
TGTGCCAGCAGCCCGGGGGTCGGTGAGCAGTTCTTC
CASSPGVGEQFF
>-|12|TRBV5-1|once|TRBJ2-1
TGCGCCACTACGGACAGATACAATGAGCAGTTCTTC
CATTDRYNEQFF
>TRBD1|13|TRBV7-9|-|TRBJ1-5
TGTGCCAGCAGCTCCTTGACAGGGCAGCCCCAGCATTTT
CASSSLTGQPQHF
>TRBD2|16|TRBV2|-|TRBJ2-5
TGTGCCAGCAGTGAACTAGCGGGGGGATCAACACAGACCCAGTACTTC
CASSELAGGSTQTQYF